The clone carrying this T cell receptor beta chain was counted only a few times. The antigen is undetermined. From the RT-PCR reads, TCRdb called clonotypes with MiXCR, one entry per CDR3 protein. The sample has about 520,000 distinct CDR3 sequences, around 7.7% seen once; the top ten hold under 15%. The CDR3 consists of 16 residues. Germline V gene sequence: CDR1 SGHDT, CDR2 YYEEEE. Trimming pared 5 bases from V and 2 bases from J, leaving 18 bases between. This sample stems from a study of response to subunit inactivated influenza vaccine. Findings and caveats of the study: Each seasonal influenza vaccination, the authors suggested, recruits few new T cells.

V is TRBV5-6 and J is TRBJ2-3; possible D gene TRBD1, 6 bases. The source of this sequence is a man between 50 and 69 years old who received an inactivated influenza vaccine. The sequencing here drew on PBMCs from blood, taken roughly 24 months after vaccination. The CDR3, as DNA: TGTGCCAGCAGTTTTGACAGGCCCCCTCTCACAGATACGCAGTATTTT. Its translation: CASSFDRPPLTDTQYF.